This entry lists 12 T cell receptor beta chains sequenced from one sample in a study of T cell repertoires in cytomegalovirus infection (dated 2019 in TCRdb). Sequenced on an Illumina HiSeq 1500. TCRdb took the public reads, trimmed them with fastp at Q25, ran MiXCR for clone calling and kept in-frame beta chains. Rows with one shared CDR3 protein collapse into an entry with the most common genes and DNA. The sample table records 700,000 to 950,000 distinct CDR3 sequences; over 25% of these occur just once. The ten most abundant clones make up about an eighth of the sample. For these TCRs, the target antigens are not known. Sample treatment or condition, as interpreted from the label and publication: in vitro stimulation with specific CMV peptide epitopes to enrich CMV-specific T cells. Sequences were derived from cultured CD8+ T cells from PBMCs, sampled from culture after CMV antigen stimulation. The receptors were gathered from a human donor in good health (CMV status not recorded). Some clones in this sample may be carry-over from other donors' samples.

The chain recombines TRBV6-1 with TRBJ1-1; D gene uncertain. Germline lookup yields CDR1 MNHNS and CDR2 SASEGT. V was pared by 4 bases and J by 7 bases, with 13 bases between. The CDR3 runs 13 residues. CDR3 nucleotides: TGTGCCAGCAGTGTAGACATAAGACATGAAGCTTTCTTT. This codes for CASSVDIRHEAFF.

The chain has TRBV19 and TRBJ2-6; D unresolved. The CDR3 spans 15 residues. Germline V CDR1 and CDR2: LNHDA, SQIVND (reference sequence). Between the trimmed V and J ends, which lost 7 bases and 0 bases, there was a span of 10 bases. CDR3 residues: CASMRSNSGANVLTF. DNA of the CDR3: TGTGCCAGTATGCGGTCAAACTCTGGGGCCAACGTCCTGACTTTC. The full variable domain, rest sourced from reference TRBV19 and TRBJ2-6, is DGGITQSPKYLFRKEGQNVTLSCEQNLNHDAMYWYRQDPGQGLRLIYYSQIVNDFQKGDIAEGYSVSREKKESFPLTVTSAQKNPTAFYLCASMRSNSGANVLTFGAGSRLTVL.

This CDR3 reads CASRDLTSGADETQYF. Here the CDR3 DNA reads TGTGCCAGCCGCGACTTGACGTCGGGGGCAGACGAGACCCAGTACTTC. The chain couples TRBV4-2 to TRBJ2-5; D may be TRBD1 or TRBD2 (6 bases each). Trimming stripped 8 bases from V and 5 bases from J, with 24 bases between. The germline CDR1 and CDR2 sequences are LGHNA and YNFKEQ. This CDR3 has 16 residues.

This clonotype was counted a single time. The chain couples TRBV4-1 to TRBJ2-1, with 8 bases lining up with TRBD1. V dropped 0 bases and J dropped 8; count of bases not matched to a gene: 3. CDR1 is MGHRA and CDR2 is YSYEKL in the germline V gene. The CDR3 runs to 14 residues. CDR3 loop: CASSQEGQDYEQFF. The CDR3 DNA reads TGCGCCAGCAGCCAAGAGGGACAGGACTATGAGCAGTTCTTC.

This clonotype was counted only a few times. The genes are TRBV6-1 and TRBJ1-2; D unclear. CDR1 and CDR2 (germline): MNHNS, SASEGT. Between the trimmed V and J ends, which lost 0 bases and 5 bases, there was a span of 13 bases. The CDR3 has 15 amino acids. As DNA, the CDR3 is TGTGCCAGCAGTGAAGCGCATGGGCCAGCTTATGGCTACACCTTC. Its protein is CASSEAHGPAYGYTF.

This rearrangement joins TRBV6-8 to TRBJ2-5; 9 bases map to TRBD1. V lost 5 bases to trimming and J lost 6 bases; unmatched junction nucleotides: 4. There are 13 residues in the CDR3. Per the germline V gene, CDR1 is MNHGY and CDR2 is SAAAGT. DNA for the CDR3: TGTGCCAGCAGTCCCGGACAGGGGAAGACCCAGTACTTC. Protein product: CASSPGQGKTQYF.

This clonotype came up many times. In DNA form, the CDR3 reads TGTGCCAGCAGCTTAAGTGGTCCCGAGACCCAGTACTTC. The encoded protein is CASSLSGPETQYF. The chain joins TRBV7-8 to TRBJ2-5; D remains unclear. The ends were cut back, 2 bases at V and 5 bases at J, with 9 bases in the middle. The germline V gene has CDR1 SGHVS and CDR2 FQNEAQ. The length of the CDR3 is 13 residues.

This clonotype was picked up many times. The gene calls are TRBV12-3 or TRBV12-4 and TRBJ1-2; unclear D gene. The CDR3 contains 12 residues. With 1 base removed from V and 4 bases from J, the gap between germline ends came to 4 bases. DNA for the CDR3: TGTGCCAGCAGTTTAGGCAGCTATGGCTACACCTTC. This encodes CASSLGSYGYTF.

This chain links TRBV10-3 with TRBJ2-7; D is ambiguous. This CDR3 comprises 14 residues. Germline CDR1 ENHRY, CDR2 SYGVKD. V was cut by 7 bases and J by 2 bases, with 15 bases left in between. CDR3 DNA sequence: TGTGCCATCACTGCCGCCAGGAGCCCCTACGAGCAGTACTTC. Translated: CAITAARSPYEQYF.

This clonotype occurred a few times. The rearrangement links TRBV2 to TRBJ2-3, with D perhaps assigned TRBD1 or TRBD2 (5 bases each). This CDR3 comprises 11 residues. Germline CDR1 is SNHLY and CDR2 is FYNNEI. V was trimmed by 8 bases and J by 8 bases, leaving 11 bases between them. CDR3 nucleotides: TGTGCCAGCTTCGGGACCCCTACGCAGTATTTT. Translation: CASFGTPTQYF.

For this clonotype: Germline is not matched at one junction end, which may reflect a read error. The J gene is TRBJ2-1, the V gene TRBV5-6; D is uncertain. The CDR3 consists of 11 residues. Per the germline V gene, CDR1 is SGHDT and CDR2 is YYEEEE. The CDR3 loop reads CDSSLEYSQFF. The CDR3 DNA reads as TGTGACAGCAGCTTGGAGTATTCCCAGTTCTTC.

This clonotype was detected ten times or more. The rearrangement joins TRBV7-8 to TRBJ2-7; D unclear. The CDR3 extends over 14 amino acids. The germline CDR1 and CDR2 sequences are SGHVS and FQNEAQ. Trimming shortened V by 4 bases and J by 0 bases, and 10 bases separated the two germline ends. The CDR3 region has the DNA TGTGCCAGCAGCTCTGGTTTAGGCTCCTACGAGCAGTACGTC. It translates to CASSSGLGSYEQYV.